Detailed here is one T cell receptor (beta chain). This sample was included in a study of shared clonotypes between healthy human individuals. Per germline, CDR1 SGHNT and CDR2 YYREEE (reference sequence). The CDR3 spans 13 residues. The V end lost 0 bases, the J end lost 5 bases, and 8 bases lay between the germline ends. A deep-level run was used for the assay. The quantity of DNA used in unsorted PBMC replicate PCRs was about 0.3 ug, corresponding to tens of thousands of T cell genomes. Original handling: ImmunoSEQ supplied junction-only sequences lacking quality scores, so filtering was different. Some clones are missing from TCRdb's copy, which holds only in-frame ones; the method was immunoSEQ multiplex PCR. V and J calls and clone size come straight from that table; D and trimming were deduced from the DNA. The top ten hold 12% of the sample, which has about 460,000 clones, approximately 71% seen once.

The sequencing sample was made of PBMCs. The chain uses TRBV5-4 and TRBJ2-5; unclear D gene. This sequence originates from a middle-aged woman in good health. Some clones in this sample may be carry-over from other donors' samples. The CDR3 DNA reads as TGTGCCAGCAGCTTGGAGAGGCGGGAGACCCAGTACTTC. Translating it yields CASSLERRETQYF.